What follows are 25 T cell receptor beta chains derived from one specimen sequenced in a study of T-cell reconstitution after alpha-beta-depleted transplantation in children. Unique molecular identifiers tagged the TCRbeta library. In TCRdb, the PCR reads were re-called with MiXCR into one record per CDR3 protein. The profile shows 440,000 or so distinct CDR3 sequences, 43% of them singletons. The sequenced sample was PBMCs, obtained before TCRalphabeta/CD19-depleted stem cell transplant. All receptors derive from a girl aged 2 to 9 with aplastic anemia, due to receive a stem cell transplant.

As to this clonotype: The junction departs from the called germline gene at one end, perhaps through a read error. The V and J genes are TRBV10-3 and TRBJ2-5; 11 nucleotides match TRBD2. Per germline, CDR1 ENHRY and CDR2 SYGVKD. This CDR3 is 17 amino acids long. CDR3 amino acids: CAIIGWLAGGYQETQYF. The CDR3, as DNA: TGTGCCATCATCGGATGGCTAGCGGGGGGATACCAGGAGACCCAGTACTTC.

This clonotype was seen ten or more times. The V gene is TRBV27, the J gene TRBJ2-7, with 8 bases fitting TRBD2. The CDR3 spans 15 residues. CDR1 and CDR2 from the germline V gene are MNHEY and SMNVEV (reference sequence). V was clipped by 3 bases and J by 4 bases; unmatched bases: 8. The CDR3 reads CASSFGAGDGYEQYF. The CDR3 DNA reads as TGTGCCAGCAGTTTCGGAGCGGGAGATGGATACGAGCAGTACTTC.

This rearrangement joins TRBV5-1 to TRBJ2-1; D is perhaps TRBD2 (6 bases). The V end was cut by 0 bases, the J end by 9 bases, with 7 bases between. Germline loops: CDR1 SGHRS, CDR2 YFSETQ. CDR3 length: 12 amino acids. DNA for the CDR3: TGCGCCAGCAGCTTGGTGCGGGGTGAGCAGTTCTTC. It codes for CASSLVRGEQFF.

This clonotype has just a few counts. This chain links TRBV4-1 with TRBJ1-6; 7 bases map to TRBD1. This CDR3 comprises 21 residues. The V gene end was trimmed by 5 bases and the J gene end by 0 bases; junction bases not matched to a gene: 19. Germline CDR1 and CDR2: MGHRA and YSYEKL. The CDR3 nucleotides are TGCGCCAGCAGCGCCGGCCCTTGGGACAGAGGGGTGAGCTCCTATAATTCACCCCTCCACTTT. Protein: CASSAGPWDRGVSSYNSPLHF.

Ten or more counts support this clonotype. V and J are TRBV5-1 and TRBJ1-1; 12 bases map to TRBD1. V shed 4 bases, J shed 3 bases, and the junction held 10 bases outside the gene matches. The CDR3 has 17 amino acids. Germline CDR1 SGHRS, CDR2 YFSETQ. The CDR3 sequence: CASSAGTGGSRDTEAFF. The CDR3 DNA reads as TGCGCCAGCAGCGCGGGGACAGGGGGCTCTCGGGACACTGAAGCTTTCTTT. Using reference TRBV5-1 and TRBJ1-1 for the parts outside the CDR3, the full variable domain is KAGVTQTPRYLIKTRGQQVTLSCSPISGHRSVSWYQQTPGQGLQFLFEYFSETQRNKGNFPGRFSGRQFSNSRSEMNVSTLELGDSALYLCASSAGTGGSRDTEAFFGQGTRLTVV.

This clonotype was seen a few times. The chain is built from TRBV4-1 and TRBJ2-1; D gene uncertain. With 3 bases removed from V and 2 bases from J, the gap between germline ends came to 5 bases. CDR3 length equals 13 residues. Germline assignment: CDR1 MGHRA and CDR2 YSYEKL. The CDR3 coding sequence is TGCGCCAGCAGCCACCCGGCCTACAATGAGCAGTTCTTC. Amino acids: CASSHPAYNEQFF.

This clonotype was counted many times. The chain's CDR3 is CASSQERGQGPPNEQFF. In DNA form, the CDR3 reads TGCGCCAGCAGCCAAGAAAGGGGACAGGGTCCCCCCAATGAGCAGTTCTTC. The J gene is TRBJ2-1, the V gene TRBV4-1, with 9 bases matching TRBD1. Germline CDR1 is MGHRA and CDR2 is YSYEKL. CDR3 length equals 17 residues. Trimming removed 0 bases from V and 6 bases from J; junction bases left unmatched: 9.

The V call is TRBV12-3 or TRBV12-4, the J call TRBJ2-7, with D uncertain. There are 14 residues in the CDR3. The V and J ends lost 2 bases and 7 bases respectively, with 15 bases between them. Here the CDR3 reads CASSLSIGRSEQYF. The CDR3 nucleotides are TGTGCCAGCAGTTTAAGTATCGGCAGGTCGGAGCAGTACTTC.

The chain recombines TRBV20-1 with TRBJ2-3; 7 bases line up with TRBD2. This CDR3 comprises 14 residues. The junction had 9 bases not matched to a gene; V was cut back by 6 bases and J by 3 bases. Germline values: CDR1 DFQATT, CDR2 SNEGSKA (reference sequence). CDR3 coding DNA: TGCAGTGCCGCAATGCGCGGGAGTACAGATACGCAGTATTTT. It is translated as CSAAMRGSTDTQYF.

Regarding this clonotype: An end of the junction does not agree with germline; a read error may underlie this. The rearrangement uses TRBV5-1 and TRBJ2-1; 9 bases align to TRBD2. CDR1 is SGHRS and CDR2 is YFSETQ in the germline V gene. The CDR3 is 14 amino acids. This CDR3 is CASRSLAGDNEQSF. DNA for the CDR3: TGCGCCAGCAGATCGTTAGCGGGGGACAATGAGCAGTCCTTC.

The chain employs TRBV5-6 and TRBJ2-1; D ambiguous. V lost 5 bases and J 5 bases, leaving 11 bases between the germline ends. The germline V gene encodes CDR1 SGHDT and CDR2 YYEEEE. This CDR3 has 13 residues. This CDR3 reads CASSHLSHNEQFF. CDR3 bases: TGTGCCAGCAGTCACTTGAGCCACAATGAGCAGTTCTTC.

The V and J genes are TRBV10-1 and TRBJ2-7; no definite D call. The germline gives CDR1 WNHNN, CDR2 SYGVQD (reference sequence). The CDR3 spans 14 residues. V lost 2 bases, J lost 4 bases, and 12 bases lay in between. The CDR3 loop reads CASSEPERQYEQYF. The CDR3 DNA is TGCGCCAGCAGTGAGCCCGAAAGACAATACGAGCAGTACTTC.

At least ten counts were recorded for this clonotype. The chain joins TRBV3-1 to TRBJ2-1; possible D gene TRBD2, 5 bases. Germline CDR1 reads LGHDT; CDR2 reads YNNKEL (reference sequence). CDR3 size: 17 residues. Trimming pared 0 bases from V and 2 bases from J, leaving 14 bases between. CDR3 residues: CASSQDLGSGTYNEQFF. CDR3 bases: TGTGCCAGCAGCCAAGATCTGGGCAGCGGAACCTACAATGAGCAGTTCTTC.

This clonotype was picked up one time. The chain uses TRBV5-5 and TRBJ2-5; no firm D call. The V end lost 3 bases, the J end lost 5 bases, and 8 bases lay between the germline ends. The germline V gene encodes CDR1 SGHKS and CDR2 YYEKEE (reference sequence). This CDR3 spans 12 amino acids. The CDR3 is CASSSYLETQYF. CDR3 sequence (DNA): TGTGCCAGCAGCTCTTATTTGGAGACCCAGTACTTC.

A single count supports this clonotype. The chain is built from TRBV20-1 and TRBJ2-2, with a weak D call TRBD1 (6 bases). Germline CDR1 is DFQATT and CDR2 is SNEGSKA (reference sequence). This CDR3 comprises 15 residues. V lost 3 bases to trimming and J lost 2 bases, with 13 bases between them. As DNA, the CDR3 is TGCAGTGCTAGTTTGGGACACCTAAACACCGGGGAGCTGTTTTTT. As protein: CSASLGHLNTGELFF.

The chain combines TRBV2 with TRBJ2-1; TRBD2 matches at 8 bases. V was pared by 1 base and J by 4 bases, with 3 bases of the junction left unmatched. This CDR3 comprises 15 residues. Germline CDR1 is SNHLY and CDR2 is FYNNEI. In DNA, the CDR3 is TGTGCCAGCAGTGAAGGGGTAGCGGGGTACAATGAGCAGTTCTTC. Translated: CASSEGVAGYNEQFF.

The CDR3, as DNA: TGTGCCAGCAGCCGAACAGGGGTAGGCCAGCCCCAGCATTTT. This codes for CASSRTGVGQPQHF. The rearrangement joins TRBV12-3 or TRBV12-4 to TRBJ1-5; 7 bases fit TRBD1. Trimming cost V 6 bases and J 7 bases; bases outside gene matches: 9. The CDR3 covers 14 residues.

This clonotype was seen repeatedly, ten times or more. This chain joins TRBV29-1 and TRBJ1-6, with D tentatively TRBD1 (5 bases). V gave up 6 bases and J gave up 5 bases, with 14 bases separating them. There are 14 residues in the CDR3. CDR1 and CDR2 (germline): SQVTM, ANQGSEA. The CDR3 DNA sequence: TGCAGCGTCCGAAGAGACAGCGATAATTCACCCCTCCACTTT. Protein sequence: CSVRRDSDNSPLHF.

The chain links TRBV11-1 to TRBJ2-7, with D unclear. The CDR3 is made up of 14 amino acids. V lost 0 bases and J lost 1, with 7 bases in between. Germline V gives CDR1 SGHAT, CDR2 FQDESV (reference sequence). The CDR3 coding sequence is TGTGCCAGCAGCTTAGCGACTCAGTCCTACGAGCAGTACTTC. This codes for CASSLATQSYEQYF.

In this sample, this clonotype turned up a few times. V gene TRBV25-1 combines with J gene TRBJ2-7; a weak D match, TRBD2 (5 bases). Per the germline V gene, CDR1 is MGHDK and CDR2 is SYGVNS. Trimming removed 8 bases at V and 4 bases at J, with 18 bases between. This CDR3 has 14 amino acids. CDR3 sequence: CASFSAGGGYEQYF. The CDR3 nucleotides read TGTGCCAGCTTCTCCGCAGGTGGAGGTTACGAGCAGTACTTC.

The gene calls are TRBV12-3 or TRBV12-4 and TRBJ1-1; 7 nucleotides match TRBD1. The CDR3 is 16 amino acids. The trim removed 4 bases at V and 0 bases at J, leaving 8 bases unmatched. DNA for the CDR3: TGTGCCAGCAGTTGGCATCCGGGACAGATGAACACTGAAGCTTTCTTT. Protein: CASSWHPGQMNTEAFF.

The chain uses TRBV6-5 and TRBJ2-3; 8 nucleotides align to TRBD2. Trimming removed 5 bases from V and 9 bases from J; junction bases left unmatched: 4. Germline V gene sequence: CDR1 MNHEY, CDR2 SVGAGI. CDR3 length: 12 residues. The CDR3 spells CASSPSGGTQYF. As DNA, the CDR3 is TGTGCCAGCAGTCCTTCGGGAGGGACGCAGTATTTT.

A few counts support this clonotype. CDR3 residues: CASSITRRDNNEQFF. In nucleotides, the CDR3 is TGTGCCAGTAGTATAACGAGGAGAGACAACAATGAGCAGTTCTTC. The chain combines TRBV19 with TRBJ2-1; unclear D gene. The CDR3 runs to 15 residues. Germline CDR1 is LNHDA and CDR2 is SQIVND (reference sequence). Between the trimmed V and J ends, which lost 2 bases and 5 bases, there was a span of 13 bases.

The CDR3 sequence: CASSVVNGGDTQYF. Here the CDR3 DNA reads TGTGCCAGCAGCGTAGTAAACGGGGGAGATACGCAGTATTTT. This chain links TRBV9 with TRBJ2-3, with D possibly being TRBD2 (6 bases). Trimming removed 0 bases at V and 5 bases at J, with 10 bases between. The germline V gene has CDR1 SGDLS and CDR2 YYNGEE. The CDR3 runs 14 residues. The whole variable domain, filled in from reference TRBV9 and TRBJ2-3, reads DSGVTQTPKHLITATGQRVTLRCSPRSGDLSVYWYQQSLDQGLQFLIQYYNGEERAKGNILERFSAQQFPDLHSELNLSSLELGDSALYFCASSVVNGGDTQYFGPGTRLTVL.

This clonotype appeared a few times. The chain carries TRBV20-1 and TRBJ1-6; a weak D match, TRBD1 (6 bases). The CDR3 sequence is 15 residues long. V was shortened by 5 bases and J by 7 bases, with 18 bases between the two germline ends. In germline, CDR1 is DFQATT, CDR2 SNEGSKA (reference sequence). The CDR3 protein is CSAGMDRRQNSPLHF. The CDR3 bases are TGCAGTGCTGGAATGGACAGACGACAGAATTCACCCCTCCACTTT.